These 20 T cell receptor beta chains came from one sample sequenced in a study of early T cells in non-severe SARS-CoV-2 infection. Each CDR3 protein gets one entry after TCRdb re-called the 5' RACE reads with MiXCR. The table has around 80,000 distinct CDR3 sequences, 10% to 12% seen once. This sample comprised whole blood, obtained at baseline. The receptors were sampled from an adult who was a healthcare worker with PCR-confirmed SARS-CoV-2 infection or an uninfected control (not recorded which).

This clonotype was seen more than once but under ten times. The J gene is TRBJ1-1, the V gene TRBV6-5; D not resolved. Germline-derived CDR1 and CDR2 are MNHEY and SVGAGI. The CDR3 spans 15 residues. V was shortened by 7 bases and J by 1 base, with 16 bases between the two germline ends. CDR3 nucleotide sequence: TGTGCCAGCACCACGGGGTCACCTTGGAACACTGAAGCTTTCTTT. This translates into CASTTGSPWNTEAFF.

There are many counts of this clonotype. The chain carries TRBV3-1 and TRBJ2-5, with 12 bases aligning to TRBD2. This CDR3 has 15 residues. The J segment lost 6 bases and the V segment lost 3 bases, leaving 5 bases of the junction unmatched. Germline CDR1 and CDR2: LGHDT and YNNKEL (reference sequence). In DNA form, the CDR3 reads TGTGCCAGCAGCCAGACTAGCGGGGGAGGGAAGACCCAGTACTTC. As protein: CASSQTSGGGKTQYF.

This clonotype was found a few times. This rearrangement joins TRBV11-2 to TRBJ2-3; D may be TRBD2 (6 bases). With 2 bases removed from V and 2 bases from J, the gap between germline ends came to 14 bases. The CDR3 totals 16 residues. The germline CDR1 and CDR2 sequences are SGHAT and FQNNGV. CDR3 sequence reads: CASSLISGGITDTQYF. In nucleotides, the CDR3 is TGTGCCAGCAGCTTAATTAGTGGGGGGATCACAGATACGCAGTATTTT.

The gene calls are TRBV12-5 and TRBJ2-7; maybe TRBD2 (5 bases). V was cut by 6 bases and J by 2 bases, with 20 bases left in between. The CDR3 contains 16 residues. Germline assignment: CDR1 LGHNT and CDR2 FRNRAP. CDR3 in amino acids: CASGTSWGVFAYEQYF. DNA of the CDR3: TGTGCTAGTGGGACTTCATGGGGAGTCTTTGCCTACGAGCAGTACTTC. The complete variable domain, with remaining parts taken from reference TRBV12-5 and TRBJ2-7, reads DARVTQTPRHKVTEMGQEVTMRCQPILGHNTVFWYRQTMMQGLELLAYFRNRAPLDDSGMPKDRFSAEMPDATLATLKIQPSEPRDSAVYFCASGTSWGVFAYEQYFGPGTRLTVT.

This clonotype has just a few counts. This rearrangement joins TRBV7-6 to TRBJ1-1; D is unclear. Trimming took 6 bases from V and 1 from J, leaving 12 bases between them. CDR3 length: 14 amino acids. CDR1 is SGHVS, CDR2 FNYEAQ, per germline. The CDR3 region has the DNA TGTGCCAGCAGTCTATTTGGCGAGAACACTGAAGCTTTCTTT. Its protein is CASSLFGENTEAFF. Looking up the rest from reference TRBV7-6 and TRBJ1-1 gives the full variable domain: GAGVSQSPRYKVTKRGQDVALRCDPISGHVSLYWYRQALGQGPEFLTYFNYEAQQDKSGLPNDRFSAERPEGSISTLTIQRTEQRDSAMYRCASSLFGENTEAFFGQGTRLTVV.

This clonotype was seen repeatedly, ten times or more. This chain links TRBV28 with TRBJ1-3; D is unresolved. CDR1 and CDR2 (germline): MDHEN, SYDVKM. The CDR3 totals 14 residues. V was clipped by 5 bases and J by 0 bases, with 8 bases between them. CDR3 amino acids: CASSRPSSGNTIYF. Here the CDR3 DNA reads TGTGCCAGCAGTCGTCCTAGCTCTGGAAACACCATATATTTT.

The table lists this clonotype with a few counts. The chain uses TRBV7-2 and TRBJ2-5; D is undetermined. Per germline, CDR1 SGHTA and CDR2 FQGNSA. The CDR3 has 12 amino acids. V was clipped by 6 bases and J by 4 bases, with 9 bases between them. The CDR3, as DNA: TGTGCCAGCAGACAAATAGGAGAGACCCAGTACTTC. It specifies CASRQIGETQYF.

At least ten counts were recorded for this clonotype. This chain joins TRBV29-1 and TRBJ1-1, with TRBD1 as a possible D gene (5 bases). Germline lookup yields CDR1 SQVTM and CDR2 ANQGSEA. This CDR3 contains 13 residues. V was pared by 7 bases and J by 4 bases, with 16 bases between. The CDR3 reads CSAKSRAVTEAFF. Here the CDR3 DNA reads TGCAGCGCAAAATCCAGGGCGGTCACTGAAGCTTTCTTT.

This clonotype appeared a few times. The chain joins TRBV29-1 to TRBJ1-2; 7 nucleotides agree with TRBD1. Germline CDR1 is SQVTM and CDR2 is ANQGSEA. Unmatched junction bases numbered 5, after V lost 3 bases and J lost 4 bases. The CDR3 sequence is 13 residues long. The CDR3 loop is CSVDAGGSYGYTF. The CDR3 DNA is TGCAGCGTTGACGCAGGGGGGAGCTATGGCTACACCTTC.

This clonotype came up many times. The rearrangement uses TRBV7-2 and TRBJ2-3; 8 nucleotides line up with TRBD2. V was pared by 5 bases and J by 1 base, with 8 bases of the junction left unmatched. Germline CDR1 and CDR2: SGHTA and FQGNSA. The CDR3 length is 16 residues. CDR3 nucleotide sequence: TGTGCCAGCAGCCATGGGGGTAGCGGGGGCACAGATACGCAGTATTTT. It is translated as CASSHGGSGGTDTQYF.

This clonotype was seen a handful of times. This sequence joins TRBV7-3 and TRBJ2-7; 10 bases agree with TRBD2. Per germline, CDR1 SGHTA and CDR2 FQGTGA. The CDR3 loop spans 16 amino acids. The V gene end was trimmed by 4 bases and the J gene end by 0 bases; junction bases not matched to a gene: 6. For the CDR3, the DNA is TGTGCCAGCAGCTCTAGCGGGGGAAGACACTCCTACGAGCAGTACTTC. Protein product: CASSSSGGRHSYEQYF.

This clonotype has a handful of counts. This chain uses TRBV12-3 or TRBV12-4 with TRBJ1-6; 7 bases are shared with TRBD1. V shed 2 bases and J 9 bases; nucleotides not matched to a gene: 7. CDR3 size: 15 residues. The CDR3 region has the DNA TGTGCCAGCAGTTTACGGCACAGGGGAAGTTCACCCCTCCACTTT. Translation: CASSLRHRGSSPLHF.

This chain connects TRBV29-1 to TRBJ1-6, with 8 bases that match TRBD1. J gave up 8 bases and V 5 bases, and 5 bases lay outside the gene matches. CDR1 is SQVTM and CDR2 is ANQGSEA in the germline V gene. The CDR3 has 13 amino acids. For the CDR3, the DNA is TGCAGCGTTCGGGACAGGTCTGATTCACCCCTCCACTTT. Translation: CSVRDRSDSPLHF.

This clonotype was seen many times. CDR3 region: CASSRGRGYTF. The CDR3, as DNA: TGTGCCAGCAGCCGAGGTCGTGGCTACACCTTC. The chain has TRBV3-1 and TRBJ1-2; D not certain. From germline, CDR1 is LGHDT and CDR2 YNNKEL (reference sequence). The CDR3 contains 11 residues. Trimming stripped 4 bases from V and 7 bases from J, with 7 bases between. Complete variable domain (other parts from reference TRBV3-1 and TRBJ1-2): DTAVSQTPKYLVTQMGNDKSIKCEQNLGHDTMYWYKQDSKKFLKIMFSYNNKELIINETVPNRFSPKSPDKAHLNLHINSLELGDSAVYFCASSRGRGYTFGSGTRLTVV.

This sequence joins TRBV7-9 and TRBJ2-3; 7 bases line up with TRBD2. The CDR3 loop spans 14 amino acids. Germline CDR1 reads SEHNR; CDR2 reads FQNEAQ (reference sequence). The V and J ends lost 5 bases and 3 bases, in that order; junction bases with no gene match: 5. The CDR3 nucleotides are TGTGCCAGCAGCACTCGACTAGCTACAGATACGCAGTATTTT. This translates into CASSTRLATDTQYF. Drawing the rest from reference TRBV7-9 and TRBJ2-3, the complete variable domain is DTGVSQNPRHKITKRGQNVTFRCDPISEHNRLYWYRQTLGQGPEFLTYFQNEAQLEKSRLLSDRFSAERPKGSFSTLEIQRTEQGDSAMYLCASSTRLATDTQYFGPGTRLTVL.

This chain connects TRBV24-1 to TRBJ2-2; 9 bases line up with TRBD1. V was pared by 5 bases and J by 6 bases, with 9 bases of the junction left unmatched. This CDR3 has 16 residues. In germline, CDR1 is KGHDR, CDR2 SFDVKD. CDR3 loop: CATSAPGTGFSGELFF. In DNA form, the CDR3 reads TGTGCCACCAGTGCCCCCGGGACAGGGTTTTCCGGGGAGCTGTTTTTT.

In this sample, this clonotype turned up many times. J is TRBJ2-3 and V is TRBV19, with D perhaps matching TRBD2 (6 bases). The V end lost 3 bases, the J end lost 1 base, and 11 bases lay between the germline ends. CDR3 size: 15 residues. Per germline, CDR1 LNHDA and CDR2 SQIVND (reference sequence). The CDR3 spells CASSMGDSGTDTQYF. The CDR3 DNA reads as TGTGCCAGTAGTATGGGGGACTCGGGCACAGATACGCAGTATTTT.

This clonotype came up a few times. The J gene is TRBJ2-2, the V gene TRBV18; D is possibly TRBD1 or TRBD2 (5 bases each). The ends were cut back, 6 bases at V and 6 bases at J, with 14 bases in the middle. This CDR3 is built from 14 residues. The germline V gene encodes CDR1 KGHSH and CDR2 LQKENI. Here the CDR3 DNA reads TGTGCCAGCTCCGCTGCCAGAGGGGCCGGGGAGCTGTTTTTT. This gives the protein CASSAARGAGELFF.

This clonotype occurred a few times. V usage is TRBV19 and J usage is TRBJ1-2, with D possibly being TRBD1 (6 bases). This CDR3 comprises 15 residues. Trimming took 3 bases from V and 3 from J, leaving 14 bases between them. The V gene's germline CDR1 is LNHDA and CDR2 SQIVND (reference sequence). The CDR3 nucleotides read TGTGCCAGTAGTATGAGGTCAGGGGCGGACTATGGCTACACCTTC. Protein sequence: CASSMRSGADYGYTF. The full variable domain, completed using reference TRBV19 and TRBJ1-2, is DGGITQSPKYLFRKEGQNVTLSCEQNLNHDAMYWYRQDPGQGLRLIYYSQIVNDFQKGDIAEGYSVSREKKESFPLTVTSAQKNPTAFYLCASSMRSGADYGYTFGSGTRLTVV.

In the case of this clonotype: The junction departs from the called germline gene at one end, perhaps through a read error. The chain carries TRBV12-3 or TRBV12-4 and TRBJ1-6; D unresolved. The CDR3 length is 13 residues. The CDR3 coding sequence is TGTGCCAGCAGCTTAGGAGGGTATTCACCCCTCCACTTT. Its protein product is CASSLGGYSPLHF.